A single sample gave rise to the 25 T cell receptor beta chains below, sequenced in a study of graft-versus-host responses after intestinal transplantation. These TCRs are of unknown antigen specificity. TCRdb's table, derived via immunoSEQ multiplex PCR, lists solely in-frame clones and lacks some. The table shows about 70,000 clones, with 90% occurring only once. Material: unstimulated CD8+ T cells sorted from spleen or lymph node cells, obtained before transplant. The source of these receptors is a human donor who was the organ donor for an intestinal transplant.

This rearrangement joins TRBV27 to TRBJ1-6, with 9 positions matching TRBD1. This CDR3 contains 20 residues. V was clipped by 5 bases and J by 0 bases; unmatched bases: 14. Germline V gives CDR1 MNHEY, CDR2 SMNVEV (reference sequence). The CDR3 DNA reads as TGTGCCAGCAGTCCCTCAGACAGGGGGAAAGGACTCTCCTATAATTCACCCCTCCACTTT. Protein sequence: CASSPSDRGKGLSYNSPLHF.

V is TRBV6-1 and J is TRBJ1-2; D unresolved. The CDR3 has 13 residues. Between the trimmed V and J ends, which lost 5 bases and 2 bases, there was a span of 9 bases. The germline V gene encodes CDR1 MNHNS and CDR2 SASEGT. This chain's CDR3 is CASSSNSNYGYTF. The DNA of the CDR3 is TGTGCCAGCAGTTCAAATTCAAACTATGGCTACACCTTC.

V gene TRBV5-1 combines with J gene TRBJ2-1; 7 bases are a match to TRBD2. Germline CDR1 SGHRS, CDR2 YFSETQ. The CDR3 has 16 amino acids. After removal of 2 bases from V and 8 bases from J, the junction contained 13 bases not matched to a gene. CDR3 loop: CASSFLASGAMHEQFF. The CDR3 region has the DNA TGCGCCAGCAGCTTCCTGGCCAGCGGGGCGATGCATGAGCAGTTCTTC.

The gene calls are TRBV7-3 and TRBJ1-1, with 8 bases aligning to TRBD1. Germline V gene data show CDR1 as SGHTA and CDR2 as FQGTGA. The CDR3 spans 13 residues. With V trimmed by 5 bases and J by 3 bases, 2 bases remained unmatched. The DNA of the CDR3 is TGTGCCAGCAGCACGACAGGGGACACTGAAGCTTTCTTT. Translating gives CASSTTGDTEAFF.

The chain links TRBV6-1 to TRBJ1-1; 8 bases match TRBD1. Trimming cost V 3 bases and J 4 bases; bases outside gene matches: 7. Germline loops: CDR1 MNHNS, CDR2 SASEGT. The CDR3 has 15 amino acids. DNA of the CDR3: TGTGCCAGCAGTGACGGAGGACAGGGCGGCACTGAAGCTTTCTTT. This translates into CASSDGGQGGTEAFF.

The chain uses TRBV6-5 and TRBJ1-5, with D possibly being TRBD1 (6 bases). Trimming stripped 0 bases from V and 4 bases from J, with 10 bases between. The length of the CDR3 is 15 residues. Germline V gene data show CDR1 as MNHEY and CDR2 as SVGAGI. The CDR3: CASSYSSGENQPQHF. In nucleotides, the CDR3 is TGTGCCAGCAGTTACTCGTCAGGGGAAAATCAGCCCCAGCATTTT.

This chain uses TRBV27 with TRBJ1-2; TRBD1 aligns across 8 bases. In germline, CDR1 is MNHEY, CDR2 SMNVEV (reference sequence). The J segment lost 4 bases and the V segment lost 6 bases, leaving 7 bases of the junction unmatched. The CDR3 extends over 14 amino acids. This chain's CDR3 is CASSHQDRVYGYTF. CDR3 in DNA: TGTGCCAGCAGCCACCAGGACAGGGTCTATGGCTACACCTTC.

CDR3 sequence (DNA): TGTGCCAGCAGCGTCTCCGGGACAGGGGCCTACAATGAGCAGTTCTTC. Amino acids: CASSVSGTGAYNEQFF. The rearrangement links TRBV7-9 to TRBJ2-1; 10 bases agree with TRBD1. The J segment lost 2 bases and the V segment lost 5 bases, leaving 6 bases of the junction unmatched. This CDR3 is 16 amino acids long. Germline-derived CDR1 and CDR2 are SEHNR and FQNEAQ (reference sequence). Looking up the rest from reference TRBV7-9 and TRBJ2-1 gives the full variable domain: DTGVSQNPRHKITKRGQNVTFRCDPISEHNRLYWYRQTLGQGPEFLTYFQNEAQLEKSRLLSDRFSAERPKGSFSTLEIQRTEQGDSAMYLCASSVSGTGAYNEQFFGPGTRLTVL.

This CDR3 reads CATSFRDRESEQFF. As DNA, the CDR3 is TGTGCCACCAGCTTCCGGGACAGGGAGAGTGAGCAGTTCTTC. V is TRBV15 and J is TRBJ2-1, with 9 nucleotides matching TRBD1. Trimming took 5 bases from V and 9 from J; bases not matched to a gene: 8. CDR1 LNHNV and CDR2 YYDKDF come from the germline V gene (reference sequence). The CDR3 runs 14 residues.

This sequence joins TRBV4-1 and TRBJ1-1; D unclear. Germline assignment: CDR1 MGHRA and CDR2 YSYEKL. V lost 3 bases and J 4 bases, leaving 9 bases between the germline ends. The CDR3 has 13 amino acids. The CDR3 sequence is CASSQRSGTEAFF. In DNA form, the CDR3 reads TGCGCCAGCAGCCAGCGCTCGGGCACTGAAGCTTTCTTT.

V and J are TRBV7-9 and TRBJ1-6, with D uncertain. The V end was cut by 6 bases, the J end by 0 bases, with 9 bases between. Germline CDR1 and CDR2: SEHNR and FQNEAQ (reference sequence). The CDR3 spans 15 residues. The CDR3 DNA reads TGTGCCAGCAGACCAACAAGCTCCTATAATTCACCCCTCCACTTT. This sequence encodes CASRPTSSYNSPLHF.

The chain uses TRBV28 and TRBJ2-6; TRBD1 aligns across 9 bases. J lost 0 bases, V lost 2 bases, and 5 bases had no gene match. CDR1 and CDR2 (germline): MDHEN, SYDVKM. This CDR3 has 18 amino acids. CDR3 region: CASSLHRGRSSGANVLTF. Here the CDR3 DNA reads TGTGCCAGCAGTTTACACAGGGGGCGGAGCTCTGGGGCCAACGTCCTGACTTTC.

J is TRBJ2-3 and V is TRBV9; TRBD2 aligns across 9 bases. There are 15 residues in the CDR3. The junction had 5 bases not matched to a gene; V was cut back by 4 bases and J by 2 bases. Germline V gene sequence: CDR1 SGDLS, CDR2 YYNGEE. CDR3 residues: CASSPASGATDTQYF. CDR3 nucleotides: TGTGCCAGCAGCCCGGCTAGCGGGGCCACAGATACGCAGTATTTT.

The CDR3 protein is CASSLALGRESSGYTF. The DNA of the CDR3 is TGTGCCAGCAGTTTAGCATTAGGCAGGGAATCAAGTGGCTACACCTTC. The chain recombines TRBV28 with TRBJ1-2; tentatively, D is TRBD1 (5 bases). The V gene lost 2 bases and the J gene lost 7 bases, with 20 bases spanning the gap. The V gene's germline CDR1 is MDHEN and CDR2 SYDVKM. This CDR3 region has 16 residues.

The gene calls are TRBV7-2 and TRBJ2-1; 10 bases are a match to TRBD2. CDR1 and CDR2 from the germline V gene are SGHTA and FQGNSA. The V gene end was trimmed by 4 bases and the J gene end by 10 bases; junction bases not matched to a gene: 13. This CDR3 comprises 16 residues. CDR3: CASSSEGAGGPWEQFF. As DNA, the CDR3 is TGTGCCAGCAGCTCCGAGGGAGCGGGGGGGCCGTGGGAGCAGTTCTTC.

The chain combines TRBV5-6 with TRBJ1-2, with D uncertain. Germline V gene lookup returns CDR1 SGHDT and CDR2 YYEEEE. Trimming removed 4 bases at V and 5 bases at J, with 9 bases between. The CDR3 spans 12 residues. CDR3 DNA sequence: TGTGCCAGCAGCCCGGGAGGTTATGGCTACACCTTC. Protein: CASSPGGYGYTF.

The chain has TRBV6-1 and TRBJ1-1, with D unclear. The CDR3 spans 12 residues. Germline V CDR1 and CDR2: MNHNS, SASEGT. V lost 6 bases, J lost 3 bases, and 8 bases lay in between. Here the CDR3 reads CASSAGYTEAFF. In DNA, the CDR3 is TGTGCCAGCAGCGCGGGGTACACTGAAGCTTTCTTT.

V is TRBV14 and J is TRBJ1-1; TRBD1 is a possible D gene (5 bases). This CDR3 spans 16 amino acids. Trimming took 2 bases from V and 0 from J, leaving 13 bases between them. CDR1 and CDR2 (germline): SGHDN, FVKESK. In DNA form, the CDR3 reads TGTGCCAGCAGCCAACTCGGGGGGATACTGAACACTGAAGCTTTCTTT. As protein: CASSQLGGILNTEAFF.

The chain links TRBV29-1 to TRBJ2-1; TRBD2 matches at 7 bases. Germline V gene sequence: CDR1 SQVTM, CDR2 ANQGSEA. The V segment lost 6 bases and the J segment 4 bases; nucleotides outside the gene matches: 9. This CDR3 has 14 amino acids. CDR3 in amino acids: CSVWWGGGYNEQFF. In DNA form, the CDR3 reads TGCAGCGTGTGGTGGGGCGGGGGATACAATGAGCAGTTCTTC.

The chain couples TRBV19 to TRBJ2-1, with TRBD2 matching over 9 bases. The trim removed 3 bases at V and 1 base at J, leaving 4 bases unmatched. Germline V gene lookup returns CDR1 LNHDA and CDR2 SQIVND (reference sequence). The CDR3 runs 16 residues. CDR3 DNA sequence: TGTGCCAGTAGTATCGGGAGCGGGGGGTCCTACAATGAGCAGTTCTTC. Its translation: CASSIGSGGSYNEQFF.

The chain couples TRBV19 to TRBJ1-5; D gene uncertain. The V and J ends lost 3 bases and 0 bases respectively, with 9 bases between them. Germline V gene sequence: CDR1 LNHDA, CDR2 SQIVND (reference sequence). The CDR3 has 15 residues. In nucleotides, the CDR3 is TGTGCCAGTAGTATTGTTCGGGATAGCAATCAGCCCCAGCATTTT. Translation: CASSIVRDSNQPQHF.

The chain joins TRBV27 to TRBJ2-3; possible D gene TRBD1, 5 bases. CDR3 size: 13 residues. The V gene's germline CDR1 is MNHEY and CDR2 SMNVEV (reference sequence). Deletions cut 6 bases from V and 1 base from J, with 8 bases between. Here the CDR3 reads CASRTTGTDTQYF. CDR3 nucleotides: TGTGCCAGCAGAACGACAGGCACAGATACGCAGTATTTT.

The chain links TRBV6-4 to TRBJ1-2, with D perhaps matching TRBD1 (5 bases). The germline V and J ends were trimmed by 3 bases and 4 bases, with 9 bases remaining between them. This CDR3 region has 13 residues. Per germline, CDR1 MRHNA and CDR2 SNTAGT. The CDR3 region is CASSEDSSYGYTF. CDR3 sequence (DNA): TGTGCCAGCAGTGAAGACAGCTCCTATGGCTACACCTTC.

The chain employs TRBV6-5 and TRBJ2-1, with D unresolved. Trimming shortened V by 6 bases and J by 6 bases, and 12 bases separated the two germline ends. The CDR3 covers 13 residues. Germline V gene sequence: CDR1 MNHEY, CDR2 SVGAGI. The CDR3: CASRENPSNEQFF. The CDR3 DNA sequence: TGTGCCAGCAGAGAGAACCCGTCCAATGAGCAGTTCTTC.

With respect to this clone: The sample holds other DNA sequences that translate to the same CDR3. The chain recombines TRBV4-3 with TRBJ2-1, with 7 bases that match TRBD1. CDR1 is LGHNA and CDR2 is YSLEER in the germline V gene. This CDR3 region has 16 residues. Germline trimming cut 3 bases from V and 1 base from J; bases unmatched to any gene: 6. The CDR3: CASSQVLQGSYNEQFF. The CDR3 coding sequence is TGCGCCAGCAGCCAGGTATTACAGGGGTCCTACAATGAGCAGTTCTTC.